The sequence of this TCR beta chain was determined in a study of blood T cell repertoires in COVID-19. Overall study: Italy, Spain and the United States were the sources of the convalescent and acute COVID-19 samples. T cells, B-cell-depleted T cells, or PBMCs provided the cDNA or gDNA that served as material.

Authors' data handling: Researchers report that nucleated cell counts were estimated from reference gene primer amplification. The method was immunoSEQ multiplex PCR; TCRdb's version includes in-frame clones alone and lacks a portion of them. That table furnishes V, J and clone size, whereas the DNA furnished D and trimming. The sample consists of more than 90,000 clones, around 90% of them appearing once. The length of the CDR3 is 16 residues. Trimming shortened V by 0 bases and J by 0 bases, and 12 bases separated the two germline ends. Germline V gene lookup returns CDR1 MGHRA and CDR2 YSYEKL. The chain couples TRBV4-1 to TRBJ2-7; TRBD1 might be the D (5 bases). Sequencing was done on a sample of peripheral blood. The clonotype comes from a human donor in a cohort sampled during active COVID-19. CDR3 bases: TGCGCCAGCAGCCAAGATTTTAGGGGTAGCTCCTACGAGCAGTACTTC. Protein: CASSQDFRGSSYEQYF.